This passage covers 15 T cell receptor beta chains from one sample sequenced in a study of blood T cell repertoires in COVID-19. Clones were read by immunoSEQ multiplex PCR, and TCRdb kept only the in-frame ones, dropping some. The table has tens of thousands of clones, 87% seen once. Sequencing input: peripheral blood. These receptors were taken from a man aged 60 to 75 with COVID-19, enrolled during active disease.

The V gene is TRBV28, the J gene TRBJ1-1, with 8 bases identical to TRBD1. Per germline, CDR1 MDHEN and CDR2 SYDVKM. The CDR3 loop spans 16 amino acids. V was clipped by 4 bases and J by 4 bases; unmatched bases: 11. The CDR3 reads CASSSNPGQGITEAFF. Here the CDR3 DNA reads TGTGCCAGCAGTTCCAACCCTGGACAGGGAATCACTGAAGCTTTCTTT.

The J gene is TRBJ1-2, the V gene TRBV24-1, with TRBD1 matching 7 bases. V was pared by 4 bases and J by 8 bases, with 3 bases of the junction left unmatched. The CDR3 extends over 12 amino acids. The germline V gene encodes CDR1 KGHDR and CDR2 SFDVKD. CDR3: CATSDPGQGYTF. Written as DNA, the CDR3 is TGTGCCACCAGTGACCCGGGACAGGGCTACACCTTC.

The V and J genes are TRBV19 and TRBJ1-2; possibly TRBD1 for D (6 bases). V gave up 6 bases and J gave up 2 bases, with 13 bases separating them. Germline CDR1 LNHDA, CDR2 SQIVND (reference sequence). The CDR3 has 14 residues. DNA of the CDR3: TGTGCCAGTAGCCGCGGACAGATGAACTATGGCTACACCTTC. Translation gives CASSRGQMNYGYTF. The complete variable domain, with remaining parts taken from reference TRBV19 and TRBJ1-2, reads DGGITQSPKYLFRKEGQNVTLSCEQNLNHDAMYWYRQDPGQGLRLIYYSQIVNDFQKGDIAEGYSVSREKKESFPLTVTSAQKNPTAFYLCASSRGQMNYGYTFGSGTRLTVV.

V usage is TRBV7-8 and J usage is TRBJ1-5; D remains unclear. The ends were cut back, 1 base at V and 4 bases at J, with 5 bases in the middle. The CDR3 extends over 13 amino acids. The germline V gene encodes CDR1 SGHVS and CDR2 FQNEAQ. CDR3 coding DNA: TGTGCCAGCAGCTTAGTCCGGAATCAGCCCCAGCATTTT. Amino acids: CASSLVRNQPQHF.

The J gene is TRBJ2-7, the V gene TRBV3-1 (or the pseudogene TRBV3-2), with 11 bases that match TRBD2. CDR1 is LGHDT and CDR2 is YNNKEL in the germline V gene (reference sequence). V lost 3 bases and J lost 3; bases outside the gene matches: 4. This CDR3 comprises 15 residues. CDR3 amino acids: CASSHPTSGSYEQYF. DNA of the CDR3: TGTGCCAGCAGCCACCCCACTAGCGGGAGCTACGAGCAGTACTTC.

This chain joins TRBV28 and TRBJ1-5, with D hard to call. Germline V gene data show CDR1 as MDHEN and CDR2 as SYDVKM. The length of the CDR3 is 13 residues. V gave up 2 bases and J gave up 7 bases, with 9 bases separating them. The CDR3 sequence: CASSLGRRQPQHF. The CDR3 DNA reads TGTGCCAGCAGTTTAGGGCGCCGCCAGCCCCAGCATTTT.

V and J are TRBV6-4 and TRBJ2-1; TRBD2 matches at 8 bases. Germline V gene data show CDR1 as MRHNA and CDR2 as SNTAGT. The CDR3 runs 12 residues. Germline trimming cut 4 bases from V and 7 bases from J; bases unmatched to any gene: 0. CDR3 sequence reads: CASSASGNEQFF. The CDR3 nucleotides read TGTGCCAGCAGTGCTAGCGGGAATGAGCAGTTCTTC.

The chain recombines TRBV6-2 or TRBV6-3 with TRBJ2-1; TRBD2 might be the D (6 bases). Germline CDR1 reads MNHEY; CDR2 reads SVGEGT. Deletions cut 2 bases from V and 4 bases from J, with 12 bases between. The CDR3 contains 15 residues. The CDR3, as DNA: TGTGCCAGCAGTTACCTTAGCGGAACATACAATGAGCAGTTCTTC. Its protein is CASSYLSGTYNEQFF.

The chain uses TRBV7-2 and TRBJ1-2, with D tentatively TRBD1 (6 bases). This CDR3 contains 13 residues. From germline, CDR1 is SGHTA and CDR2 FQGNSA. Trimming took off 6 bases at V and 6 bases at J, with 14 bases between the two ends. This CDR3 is CASSHTGYNGYTF. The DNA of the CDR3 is TGTGCCAGCAGTCATACAGGGTATAATGGCTACACCTTC.

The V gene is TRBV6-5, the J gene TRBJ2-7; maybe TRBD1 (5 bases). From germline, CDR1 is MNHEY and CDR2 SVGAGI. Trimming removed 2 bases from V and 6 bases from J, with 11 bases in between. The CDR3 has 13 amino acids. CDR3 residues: CASSYKGRGEQYF. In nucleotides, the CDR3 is TGTGCCAGCAGTTACAAGGGTAGGGGCGAGCAGTACTTC.

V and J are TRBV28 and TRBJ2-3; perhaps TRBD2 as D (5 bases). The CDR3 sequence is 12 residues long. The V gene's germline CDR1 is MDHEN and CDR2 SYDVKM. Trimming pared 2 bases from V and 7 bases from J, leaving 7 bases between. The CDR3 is CASSLIGNTQYF. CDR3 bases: TGTGCCAGCAGTTTAATCGGGAATACGCAGTATTTT.

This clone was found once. CDR3 region: CASSKASGLAGSYNEQFF. CDR3 coding DNA: TGTGCCAGCAGCAAAGCATCGGGACTAGCGGGTTCCTACAATGAGCAGTTCTTC. The V call is TRBV21-1, the J call TRBJ2-1; no check of the table's D call, TRBD2, against the DNA was made. TRBV21-1 has pseudogene status. The CDR3 totals 18 residues.

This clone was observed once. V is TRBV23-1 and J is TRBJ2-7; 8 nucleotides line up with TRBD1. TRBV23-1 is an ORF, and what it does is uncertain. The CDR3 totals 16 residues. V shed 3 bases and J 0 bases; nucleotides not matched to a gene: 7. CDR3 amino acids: CASSHPRQGSSYEQYF. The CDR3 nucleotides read TGCGCCAGCAGTCATCCCCGACAGGGGAGCTCCTACGAGCAGTACTTC.

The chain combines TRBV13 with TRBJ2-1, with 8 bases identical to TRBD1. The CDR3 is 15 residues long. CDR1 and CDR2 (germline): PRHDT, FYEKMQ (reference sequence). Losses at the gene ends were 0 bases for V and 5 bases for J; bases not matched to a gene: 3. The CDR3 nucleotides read TGTGCCAGCAGCTTAGGAGACAGGGGCAACAATGAGCAGTTCTTC. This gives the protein CASSLGDRGNNEQFF.

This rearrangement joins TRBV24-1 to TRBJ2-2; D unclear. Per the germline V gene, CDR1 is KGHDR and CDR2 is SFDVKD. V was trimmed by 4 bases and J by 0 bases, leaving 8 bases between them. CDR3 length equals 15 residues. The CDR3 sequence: CATSDQKPNTGELFF. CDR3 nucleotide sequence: TGTGCCACCAGTGACCAGAAACCGAACACCGGGGAGCTGTTTTTT.